This TCR beta chain was documented in a study of regulatory T cells (dated by TCRdb to the late 2010s). With respect to the entire study: Between CD3G-deficient patients and healthy controls, the study compared T-cell receptor beta repertoires in sorted regulatory T cells, conventional CD4+ T cells and CD8+ T cells. The study at large found these results: Enrichment for hydrophobic residues at CDR3 positions 6 and 7 was found in conventional CD4+ T cells from CD3G-deficient patients, suggesting more self-reactive specificities. In patients, repertoires had restricted unique TRB V-J pairs and skewed V and J gene usage, with regulatory T cells showing the most marked changes.

Based on the germline V gene, the CDR1 and CDR2 sequences are MDHEN and SYDVKM. Trimming removed 5 bases from V and 2 bases from J; the gene matches leave 7 bases unexplained. Its CDR3 holds 16 amino acids, cysteine through phenylalanine. Only CDR3 DNA remains: 48 bases, in frame from the first base. Evidence of autoimmunity was found in all CD3G-deficient patients, and more severe autoimmunity was observed in two of the patients. At testing, patients were between 2 and 39 years old and showed lower naive and higher memory CD4+ and CD8+ T-cell proportions. CD4+ cells were FACS-sorted into CD25-high CD127-low regulatory T cells and CD25-low CD127-high conventional CD4+ T cells. About six individuals with CD3G deficiency were included in the patient group. An international network of physicians spanning the United States, Europe and Asia provided the patient samples and clinical data. Peripheral blood mononuclear cells were isolated by Ficoll density separation.

The multiplex PCR used 52 forward TRBV primers and 13 reverse TRBJ primers, with assay-based and computational corrections for amplification bias. Rearranged TRB loci were amplified from genomic DNA by multiplex PCR within the immunoSEQ assay. An Illumina HiSeq platform was used to sequence the TRB amplicons. The authors' pipeline ran thus. Custom algorithms error-filtered the raw sequences and aligned the raw sequences to reference gene sequences, after which the immunoSEQ online tools were used for analysis. Frequencies of productive and nonproductive TRB rearrangements were assessed among unique sequences as well as among total sequences. For TRB CDR3 positions 6 and 7, hydrophobicity together with amino acid composition served as the basis for assessing self-reactivity potential. Group comparisons used t tests, Mann-Whitney tests or two-way ANOVA run in Prism software. The immuneACCESS repertoire file appears here via TCRdb, limited to in-frame rearrangements. These files lack a portion of the clones; in checked studies, under half of the deficit traces to unresolved V genes, and the cause of the others is not known. V and J calls plus clone size are reproduced from that table; the DNA served to infer D and trimming. In all, the sample holds some 23,000 clones, and 70% to 90% of those were seen once. About 1.3% of the sample rests with the top ten.

Points on this clone: Its antigen is currently not known. The record has no base qualities; no much larger clone is one base away.

This chain is built from TRBV28 and TRBJ2-7; 12 bases in the junction line up with TRBD2. The receptor was isolated from a child aged 5 to 17 with CD3G deficiency. The sample was conventional CD4+ T cells sorted from blood. The CDR3 amino acid sequence is: CASSRALAGGPYEQYF. The nucleotide sequence reads as follows: TGTGCCAGCAGTCGCGCCCTAGCGGGAGGGCCCTACGAGCAGTACTTC. The entire variable domain, with the stretches around the CDR3 drawn from the reference TRBV28 and TRBJ2-7 proteins, is DVKVTQSSRYLVKRTGEKVFLECVQDMDHENMFWYRQDPGLGLRLIYFSYDVKMKEKGDIPEGYSVSREKKERFSLILESASTNQTSMYLCASSRALAGGPYEQYFGPGTRLTVT.